This T cell receptor (beta chain) was sequenced for a study of blood T cells in healthy people across ages. V lost 1 base and J 3 bases, leaving 12 bases between the germline ends. Germline V CDR1 and CDR2: SGHRS, YFSETQ. CDR3 size: 15 residues. The second PCR ran about 7 to 12 cycles with a sample-barcoded 5' primer and J-beta primers. TCRdb passed the 5' RACE reads through MiXCR, listing each CDR3 protein once. The table records about 1 million distinct CDR3 sequences, roughly 45% of them present only once. The chain links TRBV5-1 to TRBJ2-3; the D is unclear. Specimen: blood. The sequence came from a woman between 55 and 75 years old in good health. CDR3 loop: CASSLTRVGTDTQYF. The CDR3 nucleotides read TGCGCCAGCAGCTTGACAAGGGTAGGAACAGATACGCAGTATTTT. The variable domain in full, completed from reference TRBV5-1 and TRBJ2-3, reads KAGVTQTPRYLIKTRGQQVTLSCSPISGHRSVSWYQQTPGQGLQFLFEYFSETQRNKGNFPGRFSGRQFSNSRSEMNVSTLELGDSALYLCASSLTRVGTDTQYFGPGTRLTVL.